Below, one T cell receptor (beta chain) is given with its context. The antigen is unknown. This entry is derived from a study of early T cells in non-severe SARS-CoV-2 infection. Overall study: Bulk RNA taken from unsorted whole blood was sequenced, leaving chains unpaired. Study-level results: Matches to VDJdb favored anti-spike CD8 responses and missed private and CD4 specificities.

Individual cDNA molecules received unique molecular identifiers. TCRdb passed the 5' RACE reads through MiXCR, listing each CDR3 protein once. The data contain some 75,000 distinct CDR3 sequences, roughly an eighth of them singletons. There are 19 residues in the CDR3. V lost 0 bases to trimming and J lost 0 bases; unmatched junction nucleotides: 9. CDR1 and CDR2 (germline): KGHDR, SFDVKD. This TCR derives from an adult who was a healthcare worker with PCR-confirmed SARS-CoV-2 infection or an uninfected control (not recorded which). This chain joins TRBV24-1 and TRBJ2-5; 10 bases fit TRBD2. The sequencing input was whole blood. CDR3 protein: CATSDLTQWTSGHQETQYF. DNA of the CDR3: TGTGCCACCAGTGATTTGACACAATGGACTAGCGGCCACCAAGAGACCCAGTACTTC.